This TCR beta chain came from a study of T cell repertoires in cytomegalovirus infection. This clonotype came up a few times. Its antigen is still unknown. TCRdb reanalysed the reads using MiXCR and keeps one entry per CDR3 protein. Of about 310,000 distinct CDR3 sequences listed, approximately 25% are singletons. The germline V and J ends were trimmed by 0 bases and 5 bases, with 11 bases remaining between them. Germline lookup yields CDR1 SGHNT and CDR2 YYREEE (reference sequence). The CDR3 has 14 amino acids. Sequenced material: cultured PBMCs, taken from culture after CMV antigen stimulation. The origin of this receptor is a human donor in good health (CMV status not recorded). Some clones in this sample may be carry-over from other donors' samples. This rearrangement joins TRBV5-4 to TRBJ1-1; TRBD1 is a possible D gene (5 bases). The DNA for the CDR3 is TGTGCCAGCAGCTTGGCAGGGATCGAAACTGAAGCTTTCTTT. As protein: CASSLAGIETEAFF.